Below, 32 T cell receptor beta chains from the same sample are listed, as sequenced in a study of CD8+CD57+ T cells in acquired aplastic anemia (dated by TCRdb to the late 2010s). Sequencing was carried out with an Illumina HiSeq 2000. TCR beta VDJ combination and CDR3 sequence profiling used genomic DNA as the template. The raw public reads went through TCRdb reprocessing: fastp at Q25, MiXCR clone calling, in-frame beta chains kept. Entries that share a CDR3 protein sequence are merged under the most common genes and DNA. In all, the sample holds about 210,000 distinct CDR3 sequences, and about 37% of those were seen once. The top ten constitute more than 0.95% of the sample. The sequenced sample consisted of sorted CD4+, CD8+, or CD8+CD57+ T cells (not recorded which) from PBMCs. Every receptor here comes from a human donor in good health, serving as a control.

This rearrangement joins TRBV5-1 to TRBJ1-1, with D hard to call. Trimming left V 2 bases short and J 1 base short, with 12 bases between. Germline CDR1 SGHRS, CDR2 YFSETQ. This CDR3 comprises 15 residues. CDR3 coding DNA: TGCGCCAGCAGCTTAAGGTTCGGTGGGAACACTGAAGCTTTCTTT. Translation gives CASSLRFGGNTEAFF.

Concerning this clonotype: One junction end does not reproduce the germline sequence, and a read error may be involved. V is TRBV10-3 and J is TRBJ2-1; no clear D. From germline, CDR1 is ENHRY and CDR2 SYGVKD. This CDR3 contains 14 residues. CDR3 in amino acids: CATSESASYNEQFF. CDR3 in DNA: TGTGCCACCAGTGAGTCGGCCTCCTACAATGAGCAGTTCTTC.

At least ten counts were recorded for this clonotype. The V and J genes are TRBV9 and TRBJ1-1; no firm D call. Trimming left V 1 base short and J 5 bases short, with 12 bases between. Germline V gene data show CDR1 as SGDLS and CDR2 as YYNGEE. This CDR3 is built from 14 residues. The CDR3 reads CASSVRDGVTEAFF. CDR3 sequence (DNA): TGTGCCAGCAGCGTAAGGGATGGCGTTACTGAAGCTTTCTTT.

This clonotype was counted ten times or more. This chain joins TRBV7-9 and TRBJ1-5; D unresolved. The CDR3 runs to 14 residues. V lost 5 bases and J lost 6, with 14 bases in between. Germline loops: CDR1 SEHNR, CDR2 FQNEAQ (reference sequence). The CDR3 spells CASSPGEIGQPQHF. The CDR3 nucleotides are TGTGCCAGCAGCCCTGGGGAAATAGGTCAGCCCCAGCATTTT.

As to this clonotype: This may be a read error, as it is one base from a much larger clone. The chain uses TRBV14 and TRBJ1-2, with a weak D call TRBD1 (5 bases). This CDR3 spans 13 amino acids. V shed 8 bases and J shed 5 bases, with 15 bases lying between them. The germline gives CDR1 SGHDN, CDR2 FVKESK. CDR3 protein: CASGSGTLYGYTF. CDR3 coding DNA: TGTGCCAGCGGCTCCGGGACCCTTTATGGCTACACCTTC.

In this sample, this clonotype turned up many times. This chain connects TRBV2 to TRBJ2-2; tentatively, D is TRBD1 (5 bases). Trimming stripped 6 bases from V and 7 bases from J, with 18 bases between. The CDR3 totals 15 residues. Germline loops: CDR1 SNHLY, CDR2 FYNNEI. The CDR3 DNA sequence: TGTGCCAGCAGGGAAAGGACACTCAATTACGGGGAGCTGTTTTTT. Protein product: CASRERTLNYGELFF.

In this sample, this clonotype turned up once. This could be a read error, since a much larger clone is one nucleotide away. This CDR3 reads CASSPTLADNGQFF. As DNA, the CDR3 is TGTGCCAGTTCCCCTACTCTAGCGGACAATGGGCAGTTCTTC. The V call is TRBV19, the J call TRBJ2-1, with 7 bases lining up with TRBD2. CDR1 and CDR2 (germline): LNHDA, SQIVND (reference sequence). This CDR3 has 14 amino acids. Combining the CDR3 with reference TRBV19 and TRBJ2-1 gives the whole variable domain DGGITQSPKYLFRKEGQNVTLSCEQNLNHDAMYWYRQDPGQGLRLIYYSQIVNDFQKGDIAEGYSVSREKKESFPLTVTSAQKNPTAFYLCASSPTLADNGQFFGPGTRLTVL.

Note on this clonotype: This sequence may be a read error, since a much larger clone differs from it by one base. Lacking the conserved final phenylalanine or tryptophan, this CDR3 likely reflects a read error. This chain joins TRBV4-2 and TRBJ1-2; 7 nucleotides agree with TRBD1. Germline V lookup: CDR1 LGHNA, CDR2 YNFKEQ. Trimming removed 0 bases from V and 2 bases from J; junction bases left unmatched: 0. This CDR3 has 14 residues. DNA of the CDR3: TGTGCCAGCAGCCAAGAGACAGGGAACTATGGCTACACCTCC. Translated, it gives CASSQETGNYGYTS.

This clonotype has more than one count but fewer than ten. The CDR3 sequence is CASSPRQGIYEQYF. In nucleotides, the CDR3 is TGTGCCAGCAGCCCCCGACAGGGTATCTACGAGCAGTACTTC. The chain has TRBV11-3 and TRBJ2-7, with 7 bases aligning to TRBD1. The CDR3 is made up of 14 amino acids. Germline CDR1 reads SGHNT; CDR2 reads YENEEA. V shed 5 bases and J 3 bases; nucleotides not matched to a gene: 7.

At least ten counts were recorded for this clonotype. This chain links TRBV20-1 with TRBJ2-1; D gene unclear. Between the trimmed V and J ends, which lost 0 bases and 7 bases, there was a span of 7 bases. The germline V gene has CDR1 DFQATT and CDR2 SNEGSKA (reference sequence). This CDR3 has 12 residues. The CDR3 region has the DNA TGCAGTGCTAGAGATGAGGCAAATGAGCAGTTCTTC. Amino acids: CSARDEANEQFF.

This clonotype came up many times. The rearrangement joins TRBV12-3 or TRBV12-4 to TRBJ1-2; 10 bases agree with TRBD1. The CDR3 contains 21 residues. The J segment lost 2 bases and the V segment lost 3 bases, leaving 21 bases of the junction unmatched. The CDR3 protein is CASSFRSALWDRGLTNYGYTF. The CDR3 coding sequence is TGTGCCAGCAGTTTTAGGAGCGCGTTGTGGGACAGGGGATTGACGAACTATGGCTACACCTTC.

This clonotype was detected many times. V and J are TRBV7-9 and TRBJ1-2, with 9 positions matching TRBD1. V shed 6 bases and J 4 bases; nucleotides not matched to a gene: 0. The CDR3 runs 12 residues. The germline gives CDR1 SEHNR, CDR2 FQNEAQ (reference sequence). CDR3 region: CASRDRGYGYTF. The CDR3 DNA reads TGTGCCAGCAGGGACAGGGGCTATGGCTACACCTTC. The full variable domain, in which reference TRBV7-9 and TRBJ1-2 provide the parts outside the CDR3, is DTGVSQNPRHKITKRGQNVTFRCDPISEHNRLYWYRQTLGQGPEFLTYFQNEAQLEKSRLLSDRFSAERPKGSFSTLEIQRTEQGDSAMYLCASRDRGYGYTFGSGTRLTVV.

This clonotype was found many times. CDR3 region: CASSNSNSYEQYF. The DNA of the CDR3 is TGTGCCAGCAGTAACAGTAACTCCTACGAGCAGTACTTC. This chain links TRBV25-1 with TRBJ2-7; D gene uncertain. The CDR3 is 13 residues long. Per germline, CDR1 MGHDK and CDR2 SYGVNS. V lost 5 bases to trimming and J lost 0 bases, with 8 bases between them.

This clonotype came up many times. The V and J genes are TRBV10-1 and TRBJ2-3, with a possible D match to TRBD1 (6 bases). V was trimmed by 3 bases and J by 2 bases, leaving 12 bases between them. The CDR3 consists of 15 residues. The germline V gene has CDR1 WNHNN and CDR2 SYGVQD (reference sequence). CDR3 DNA: TGCGCCAGCAGTGAATCACAGGGTACCACAGATACGCAGTATTTT. The encoded protein is CASSESQGTTDTQYF.

With respect to this clonotype: This likely comes from a read error, as the CDR3 has no conserved phenylalanine or tryptophan at its end. The chain has TRBV30 and TRBJ1-5, with D unclear. V was cut by 1 base and J by 6 bases, with 10 bases left in between. This CDR3 spans 13 amino acids. Germline V gives CDR1 GTSNPN, CDR2 SVGIG (reference sequence). The CDR3 region is CAWSERVGQPQHL. CDR3 DNA sequence: TGTGCCTGGAGTGAAAGGGTGGGTCAGCCCCAGCATCTT.

The J gene is TRBJ2-2, the V gene TRBV30; D is ambiguous. Per germline, CDR1 GTSNPN and CDR2 SVGIG (reference sequence). This CDR3 comprises 11 residues. Trimming removed 1 base from V and 4 bases from J, with 1 base in between. The CDR3 DNA sequence: TGTGCCTGGAGTGGCACCGGGGAGCTGTTTTTT. It codes for CAWSGTGELFF. Looking up the rest from reference TRBV30 and TRBJ2-2 gives the full variable domain: SQTIHQWPATLVQPVGSPLSLECTVEGTSNPNLYWYRQAAGRGLQLLFYSVGIGQISSEVPQNLSASRPQDRQFILSSKKLLLSDSGFYLCAWSGTGELFFGEGSRLTVL.

This clonotype is deemed medium-sized. This chain links TRBV19 with TRBJ1-2; D not certain. The germline V gene has CDR1 LNHDA and CDR2 SQIVND (reference sequence). V shed 5 bases and J shed 4 bases, with 14 bases lying between them. The CDR3 covers 14 residues. The chain's CDR3 is CASSLMKGGYGYTF. The CDR3 coding sequence is TGTGCCAGTAGTTTGATGAAGGGAGGCTATGGCTACACCTTC.

Details on this clonotype: The conserved phenylalanine or tryptophan is not found at the CDR3 terminus, so this likely reflects a read error. It is unclear where the CDR3 begins or ends on the DNA, so no DNA is shown, and the CDR3 is as TCRdb lists it. The chain couples TRBV2 to TRBJ2-4; TRBD2 was called by the table and not checked on the DNA. The CDR3 region is 13 residues in length, termini included. Germline-derived CDR1 and CDR2 are SNHLY and FYNNEI. CDR3 in amino acids: CASSEDLSGIQHL.

In regard to this clonotype: The junction differs from germline at one of its ends, possibly a read error. The chain is built from TRBV11-1 and TRBJ2-5; a possible D gene is TRBD1 (6 bases). The CDR3 totals 17 residues. Germline V lookup: CDR1 SGHAT, CDR2 FQDESV (reference sequence). The DNA of the CDR3 is TGTGCCAGCAGCTTGGGACATGTGGGGGCCCTAGAGCTGACCCAGTGCTTC. Residues: CASSLGHVGALELTQCF.

This clonotype showed up just a few times. Being one base from a much bigger clone, this may be a read error. V is TRBV29-1 and J is TRBJ1-2; no firm D call. Germline V gene sequence: CDR1 SQVTM, CDR2 ANQGSEA. This CDR3 spans 12 amino acids. With 4 bases removed from V and 2 bases from J, the gap between germline ends came to 8 bases. CDR3 amino acids: CSVVTQNYGYTF. The CDR3 DNA reads TGCAGCGTTGTTACCCAGAACTATGGCTACACCTTC.

This clonotype has a count of ten or more. The chain links TRBV2 to TRBJ2-1; 8 positions agree with TRBD1. The V gene's germline CDR1 is SNHLY and CDR2 FYNNEI. Trimming cost V 8 bases and J 4 bases; bases outside gene matches: 10. The length of the CDR3 is 15 residues. The CDR3 here is CASHRGTGGYNEQFF. In DNA, the CDR3 is TGTGCCAGCCACCGAGGGACAGGAGGATACAATGAGCAGTTCTTC.

This clonotype was recorded many times. The chain employs TRBV6-1 and TRBJ2-7; 7 positions agree with TRBD1. After removal of 7 bases from V and 3 bases from J, the junction contained 9 bases not matched to a gene. Germline V lookup: CDR1 MNHNS, CDR2 SASEGT. This CDR3 is 14 amino acids long. DNA of the CDR3: TGTGCCAGCATGCGTCGGGGACAGCACTACGAGCAGTACTTC. Protein product: CASMRRGQHYEQYF.

Points on this clonotype: A clone one base away is much larger, so this may be a read error. No conserved phenylalanine or tryptophan is present at the end of the CDR3, so a read error is the likely explanation. The chain uses TRBV4-1 and TRBJ1-2; no reliable D call. The CDR3 runs to 15 residues. Looked up from germline, CDR1 is MGHRA and CDR2 is YSYEKL. The V end lost 3 bases, the J end lost 8 bases, and 19 bases lay between the germline ends. The chain's CDR3 is CASSHPALDPLGYTS. The CDR3 DNA sequence: TGCGCCAGCAGCCACCCAGCCTTAGACCCTCTCGGCTACACCTCC.

This clonotype was observed many times. V and J are TRBV14 and TRBJ1-2; D uncertain. The germline gives CDR1 SGHDN, CDR2 FVKESK. The CDR3 has 12 amino acids. V lost 4 bases, J lost 4 bases, and 7 bases lay in between. The CDR3, as DNA: TGTGCCAGCAGCCCAAACCCCTATGGCTACACCTTC. It encodes CASSPNPYGYTF.

Note on this clonotype: One base away lies a much larger clone, so this may be a sequencing read error. The chain joins TRBV6-1 to TRBJ2-3; 9 nucleotides agree with TRBD2. Germline assignment: CDR1 MNHNS and CDR2 SASEGT. There are 12 residues in the CDR3. This CDR3 is CTSGGRTDTQYF. In DNA form, the CDR3 reads TGTACCAGCGGGGGGCGCACAGATACGCAGTATTTT.

This clonotype was detected a few times. The chain recombines TRBV11-1 with TRBJ2-1, with a possible D match to TRBD1 (5 bases). The CDR3 totals 15 residues. CDR1 and CDR2 (germline): SGHAT, FQDESV (reference sequence). V lost 5 bases and J lost 1, with 12 bases in between. The CDR3 DNA follows: TGTGCCAGCAGCCGCTTGGCAGGGTCCTACAATGAGCAGTTCTTC. Translating it yields CASSRLAGSYNEQFF.

This clonotype has a handful of counts. V is TRBV2 and J is TRBJ2-2, with TRBD2 as a possible D gene (6 bases). The CDR3 covers 15 residues. The germline CDR1 and CDR2 sequences are SNHLY and FYNNEI. Trimming cost V 10 bases and J 3 bases, with 18 bases left between them. For the CDR3, the DNA is TGTGCCAACAGCCCCCGACTAGATTACACCGGGGAGCTGTTTTTT. Amino acid sequence: CANSPRLDYTGELFF.

This chain joins TRBV9 and TRBJ2-2; 10 bases map to TRBD2. Per the germline V gene, CDR1 is SGDLS and CDR2 is YYNGEE. Losses at the gene ends were 3 bases for V and 0 bases for J; bases not matched to a gene: 5. This CDR3 contains 17 residues. The CDR3 sequence is CASSADGLAANTGELFF. CDR3 DNA sequence: TGTGCCAGCAGCGCGGACGGACTAGCGGCGAACACCGGGGAGCTGTTTTTT.

J is TRBJ2-7 and V is TRBV6-1; 8 nucleotides line up with TRBD2. The CDR3 totals 15 residues. V shed 6 bases and J 0 bases; nucleotides not matched to a gene: 7. Looked up from germline, CDR1 is MNHNS and CDR2 is SASEGT. The CDR3 protein is CASRSSGGFSYEQYF. CDR3 bases: TGTGCCAGCAGATCATCGGGGGGGTTCTCCTACGAGCAGTACTTC.

This clonotype was seen at least ten times. CDR3 loop: CASRPGHGKDTQYF. CDR3 sequence (DNA): TGTGCCAGCAGACCGGGACACGGAAAGGATACGCAGTATTTT. V usage is TRBV12-3 or TRBV12-4 and J usage is TRBJ2-3, with TRBD1 as a possible D gene (6 bases). V gave up 6 bases and J gave up 6 bases, with 16 bases separating them. The CDR3 length is 14 residues.

The chain carries TRBV6-5 and TRBJ2-6, with D unresolved. Germline-derived CDR1 and CDR2 are MNHEY and SVGAGI. Trimming cost V 2 bases and J 0 bases, with 5 bases left between them. This CDR3 is 15 amino acids long. CDR3 coding DNA: TGTGCCAGCAGTTACCTAGACTCTGGGGCCAACGTCCTGACTTTC. Protein product: CASSYLDSGANVLTF.

The chain carries TRBV5-1 and TRBJ2-3; 8 nucleotides match TRBD1. The CDR3 totals 15 residues. Per the germline V gene, CDR1 is SGHRS and CDR2 is YFSETQ. Trimming at V came to 9 bases and at J to 5 bases, leaving 14 bases not matched to a gene. The CDR3 loop is CATSLGTGRGDTQYF. The CDR3 DNA reads TGCGCCACCTCTCTTGGGACAGGACGAGGAGATACGCAGTATTTT. The whole variable domain, remainder taken from reference TRBV5-1 and TRBJ2-3, is KAGVTQTPRYLIKTRGQQVTLSCSPISGHRSVSWYQQTPGQGLQFLFEYFSETQRNKGNFPGRFSGRQFSNSRSEMNVSTLELGDSALYLCATSLGTGRGDTQYFGPGTRLTVL.